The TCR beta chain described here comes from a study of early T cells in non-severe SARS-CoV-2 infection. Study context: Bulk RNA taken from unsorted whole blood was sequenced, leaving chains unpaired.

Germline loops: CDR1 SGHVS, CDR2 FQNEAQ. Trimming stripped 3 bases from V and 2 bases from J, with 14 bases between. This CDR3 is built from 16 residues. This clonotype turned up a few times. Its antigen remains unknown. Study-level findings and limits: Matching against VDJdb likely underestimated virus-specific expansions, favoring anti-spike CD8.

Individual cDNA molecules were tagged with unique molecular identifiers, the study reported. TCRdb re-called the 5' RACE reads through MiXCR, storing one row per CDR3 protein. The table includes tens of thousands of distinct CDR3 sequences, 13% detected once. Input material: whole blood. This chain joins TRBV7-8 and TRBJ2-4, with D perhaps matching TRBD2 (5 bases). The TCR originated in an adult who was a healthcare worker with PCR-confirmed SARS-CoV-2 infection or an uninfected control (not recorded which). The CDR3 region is CASSFLMTNTKNIQYF. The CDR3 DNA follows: TGTGCCAGCAGCTTCTTAATGACTAATACCAAAAACATTCAGTACTTC.